This T cell receptor beta chain comes out of a study of beta chain features in type 1 diabetes. The CDR3 extends over 11 amino acids. From germline, CDR1 is GTSNPN and CDR2 SVGIG (reference sequence). V was pared by 3 bases and J by 8 bases, with 10 bases between. This clone was picked up a small number of times. Every isolated RNA sample was fully reverse transcribed, so sequencing captured expressed TCRB transcripts. Using immunoSEQ multiplex PCR, the repertoire was profiled, and TCRdb retains in-frame clones only, with some absent. The sample holds about 410,000 clones, around 14% seen once. The sequenced sample consisted of naive CD4+ T cells from blood. The chain is built from TRBV30 and TRBJ1-2; D unresolved. This clonotype was sampled from a man aged 30 to 39 in good health. As DNA, the CDR3 is TGTGCCTGGAGCCAAGACAAAGGCTACACCTTC. Its translation: CAWSQDKGYTF.